Below, 23 T cell receptor beta chains from the same sample are listed, as sequenced in a study of blood T cell repertoires in COVID-19. Measured with immunoSEQ multiplex PCR; TCRdb has only the in-frame clones, and not every one. Of about 310,000 clones listed, 75% to 90% were seen once; the top ten hold 1.5% to 2%. Material for sequencing was PBMCs or T cells enriched from blood (not recorded which). These receptors originate from a woman in her 30s who had been exposed to COVID-19.

The rearrangement links TRBV27 to TRBJ2-2; 7 bases are shared with TRBD1. The CDR3 is 15 amino acids. Per the germline V gene, CDR1 is MNHEY and CDR2 is SMNVEV (reference sequence). The ends lost 4 bases at V and 1 base at J; junction bases unmatched: 3. The CDR3: CASSWRTGNTGELFF. The CDR3 DNA follows: TGTGCCAGCAGTTGGAGGACAGGGAACACCGGGGAGCTGTTTTTT.

This chain joins TRBV6-2 or TRBV6-3 and TRBJ2-6; maybe TRBD2 (6 bases). This CDR3 has 16 amino acids. From germline, CDR1 is MNHEY and CDR2 SVGEGT. Trimming took off 0 bases at V and 3 bases at J, with 9 bases between the two ends. The CDR3 loop is CASSYSEGSGANVLTF. CDR3 bases: TGTGCCAGCAGTTACTCGGAGGGCAGTGGGGCCAACGTCCTGACTTTC.

The V call is TRBV5-4, the J call TRBJ1-1; D gene unclear. CDR3 length equals 12 residues. Between the trimmed V and J ends, which lost 2 bases and 2 bases, there was a span of 4 bases. CDR1 is SGHNT and CDR2 is YYREEE in the germline V gene (reference sequence). CDR3 in DNA: TGTGCCAGCAGCTTATTAAACACTGAAGCTTTCTTT. Translation: CASSLLNTEAFF.

This chain connects TRBV28 to TRBJ1-2; a weak D match, TRBD1 (5 bases). The CDR3 is 15 amino acids. CDR1 MDHEN and CDR2 SYDVKM come from the germline V gene. Trimming removed 11 bases from V and 8 bases from J, with 27 bases in between. The CDR3 DNA reads as TGTGCCCTCCGTCCGGGAGGGGTGGGGGAGAGGGGCTACACCTTC. The encoded protein is CALRPGGVGERGYTF.

This rearrangement joins TRBV30 to TRBJ1-1; tentative D call: TRBD1 (5 bases). The CDR3 contains 12 residues. The germline V and J ends were trimmed by 1 base and 7 bases, with 10 bases remaining between them. Per the germline V gene, CDR1 is GTSNPN and CDR2 is SVGIG (reference sequence). DNA for the CDR3: TGTGCCTGGAGTGAAGGGGTCATTGAAGCTTTCTTT. This encodes CAWSEGVIEAFF.

The chain is built from TRBV18 and TRBJ1-2; D gene ambiguous. Trimming left V 3 bases short and J 0 bases short, with 8 bases between. This CDR3 contains 14 residues. Germline CDR1 KGHSH, CDR2 LQKENI. CDR3 loop: CASSPDSANYGYTF. In DNA, the CDR3 is TGTGCCAGCTCACCCGATTCGGCTAACTATGGCTACACCTTC.

This chain uses TRBV30 with TRBJ1-2; D may be TRBD1 (5 bases). Germline V gene data show CDR1 as GTSNPN and CDR2 as SVGIG (reference sequence). Trimming shortened V by 5 bases and J by 5 bases, and 12 bases separated the two germline ends. The CDR3 totals 12 residues. DNA of the CDR3: TGTGCCTGGTACCCAGGGAAATATGGCTACACCTTC. It translates to CAWYPGKYGYTF.

V is TRBV9 and J is TRBJ2-1; the match to TRBD1 covers 8 bases. The J segment lost 4 bases and the V segment lost 4 bases, leaving 4 bases of the junction unmatched. Germline CDR1 reads SGDLS; CDR2 reads YYNGEE. The CDR3 is made up of 14 amino acids. The CDR3 sequence is CASSRGQAYNEQFF. In nucleotides, the CDR3 is TGTGCCAGCAGCCGGGGACAGGCTTACAATGAGCAGTTCTTC.

The rearrangement links TRBV28 to TRBJ2-7; D not certain. Germline V lookup: CDR1 MDHEN, CDR2 SYDVKM. The germline V and J ends were trimmed by 6 bases and 5 bases, with 11 bases remaining between them. This CDR3 comprises 12 residues. The DNA for the CDR3 is TGTGCCAGCAGGGGCTCTACCCACGAGCAGTACTTC. This sequence encodes CASRGSTHEQYF.

The chain joins TRBV2 to TRBJ1-2; D may be TRBD1 (5 bases). CDR1 is SNHLY and CDR2 is FYNNEI in the germline V gene. With 3 bases removed from V and 2 bases from J, the gap between germline ends came to 13 bases. The CDR3 sequence is 15 residues long. The CDR3 coding sequence is TGTGCCAGCAGTGACCTCGATAACAGGAACTATGGCTACACCTTC. This gives the protein CASSDLDNRNYGYTF.

V gene TRBV27 combines with J gene TRBJ2-3; 10 bases line up with TRBD1. J was trimmed by 6 bases and V by 3 bases; bases with no gene match: 9. The CDR3 has 16 residues. Germline assignment: CDR1 MNHEY and CDR2 SMNVEV (reference sequence). The CDR3 loop is CASSFYGTGEVDTQYF. The CDR3 nucleotides read TGTGCCAGCAGTTTCTACGGGACAGGGGAGGTGGATACGCAGTATTTT.

This sequence joins TRBV5-5 and TRBJ2-7; tentative D call: TRBD1 (5 bases). The CDR3 runs to 14 residues. The germline V and J ends were trimmed by 4 bases and 3 bases, with 14 bases remaining between them. Germline CDR1 SGHKS, CDR2 YYEKEE (reference sequence). The CDR3 sequence is CASSGKGVDYEQYF. For the CDR3, the DNA is TGTGCCAGCAGCGGGAAAGGGGTTGACTACGAGCAGTACTTC.

Turning to this clone: Other DNA sequences in the same sample also yield this CDR3. The rearrangement links TRBV19 to TRBJ1-1; tentatively, D is TRBD1 (6 bases). V lost 3 bases and J 3 bases, leaving 8 bases between the germline ends. The CDR3 contains 13 residues. CDR1 is LNHDA and CDR2 is SQIVND in the germline V gene (reference sequence). CDR3 bases: TGTGCCAGTAGTATTAAGGGGGACACTGAAGCTTTCTTT. Protein sequence: CASSIKGDTEAFF.

The V call is TRBV15, the J call TRBJ1-5, with TRBD1 matching over 9 bases. Germline V gene lookup returns CDR1 LNHNV and CDR2 YYDKDF (reference sequence). Germline trimming cut 2 bases from V and 7 bases from J; bases unmatched to any gene: 3. The CDR3 runs 14 residues. CDR3 DNA sequence: TGTGCCACCAGCAGAACAGGGGGCCGACAGCCCCAGCATTTT. As protein: CATSRTGGRQPQHF. Supplemented by reference TRBV15 and TRBJ1-5, the full variable domain reads DAMVIQNPRYQVTQFGKPVTLSCSQTLNHNVMYWYQQKSSQAPKLLFHYYDKDFNNEADTPDNFQSRRPNTSFCFLDIRSPGLGDTAMYLCATSRTGGRQPQHFGDGTRLSIL.

This chain links TRBV28 with TRBJ2-7, with TRBD1 identical over 8 bases. Germline V gene sequence: CDR1 MDHEN, CDR2 SYDVKM. The ends lost 7 bases at V and 4 bases at J; junction bases unmatched: 12. The length of the CDR3 is 15 residues. The CDR3 nucleotides read TGTGCCAGCAACGACCCGGGACAGGAGTCATACGAGCAGTACTTC. It specifies CASNDPGQESYEQYF.

J is TRBJ2-7 and V is TRBV28; D ambiguous. The germline gives CDR1 MDHEN, CDR2 SYDVKM. The length of the CDR3 is 12 residues. Trimming removed 2 bases at V and 6 bases at J, with 8 bases between. For the CDR3, the DNA is TGTGCCAGCAGTTTAGCACAGATCGAGCAGTACTTC. Translation gives CASSLAQIEQYF.

The V gene is TRBV27, the J gene TRBJ2-1, with D perhaps matching TRBD1 (5 bases). V lost 5 bases, J lost 6 bases, and 20 bases lay in between. This CDR3 has 16 amino acids. Germline CDR1 reads MNHEY; CDR2 reads SMNVEV (reference sequence). CDR3 amino acids: CASSPLEGAGRNEQFF. The CDR3 bases are TGTGCCAGCAGTCCTTTAGAAGGGGCAGGGCGCAATGAGCAGTTCTTC.

This clone came up once. V usage is TRBV5-1 and J usage is TRBJ2-1; 12 nucleotides match TRBD2. The CDR3 is 16 residues long. CDR1 is SGHRS, CDR2 YFSETQ, per germline. V shed 3 bases, J shed 5 bases, and the junction held 6 bases outside the gene matches. CDR3 protein: CASSSSLAGGHNEQFF. CDR3 DNA: TGCGCCAGCAGCTCCTCACTAGCGGGGGGTCACAATGAGCAGTTCTTC. Full variable domain (outside the CDR3, taken from reference TRBV5-1 and TRBJ2-1): KAGVTQTPRYLIKTRGQQVTLSCSPISGHRSVSWYQQTPGQGLQFLFEYFSETQRNKGNFPGRFSGRQFSNSRSEMNVSTLELGDSALYLCASSSSLAGGHNEQFFGPGTRLTVL.

V usage is TRBV2 and J usage is TRBJ2-7; TRBD1 aligns across 7 bases. J lost 6 bases, V lost 7 bases, and 12 bases had no gene match. The CDR3 spans 14 residues. Germline V CDR1 and CDR2: SNHLY, FYNNEI. The CDR3 sequence is CASTMDRSASEQYF. As DNA, the CDR3 is TGTGCCAGCACAATGGACAGGAGTGCGAGCGAGCAGTACTTC.

The chain has TRBV28 and TRBJ2-3; a possible D gene is TRBD2 (7 bases). CDR3 length: 15 residues. CDR1 MDHEN and CDR2 SYDVKM come from the germline V gene. V was cut by 10 bases and J by 2 bases, with 19 bases left in between. Here the CDR3 reads CATRSGGAHTDTQYF. CDR3 nucleotide sequence: TGTGCCACCCGAAGTGGGGGGGCCCACACAGATACGCAGTATTTT.

The rearrangement links TRBV28 to TRBJ1-6, with TRBD1 matching 9 bases. The CDR3 totals 13 residues. CDR1 is MDHEN and CDR2 is SYDVKM in the germline V gene. The V segment lost 6 bases and the J segment 10 bases; nucleotides outside the gene matches: 4. DNA of the CDR3: TGTGCCAGCAGCCGACAGGGGGGATCACCCCTCCACTTT. It specifies CASSRQGGSPLHF.

The chain carries TRBV4-1 and TRBJ1-2, with D maybe TRBD1 (5 bases). Germline-derived CDR1 and CDR2 are MGHRA and YSYEKL. Trimming stripped 1 base from V and 6 bases from J, with 15 bases between. The CDR3 spans 15 residues. The CDR3 DNA sequence: TGCGCCAGCAGCCAAGTTCCGGAAGGGGTGAATGGCTACACCTTC. It encodes CASSQVPEGVNGYTF.

This chain joins TRBV19 and TRBJ1-5; TRBD1 agrees at 9 bases. CDR1 is LNHDA, CDR2 SQIVND, per germline (reference sequence). The CDR3 is 17 residues long. J gave up 0 bases and V 8 bases, and 11 bases lay outside the gene matches. CDR3: CASRSGTGRNSNQPQHF. The CDR3 nucleotides are TGTGCCAGTCGATCGGGGACAGGGAGAAATAGCAATCAGCCCCAGCATTTT.